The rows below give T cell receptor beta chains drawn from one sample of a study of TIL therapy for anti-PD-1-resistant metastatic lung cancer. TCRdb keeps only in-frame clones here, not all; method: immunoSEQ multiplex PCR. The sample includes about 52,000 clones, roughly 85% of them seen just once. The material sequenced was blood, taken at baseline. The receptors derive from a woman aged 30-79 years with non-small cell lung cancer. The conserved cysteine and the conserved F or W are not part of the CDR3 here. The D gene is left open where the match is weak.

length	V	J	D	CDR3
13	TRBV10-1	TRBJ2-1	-	ASSDTGGRYNEQF
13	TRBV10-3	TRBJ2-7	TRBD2	AISNSGKGIYEQY
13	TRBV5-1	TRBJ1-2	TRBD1	ASSPEGQGGSGYT
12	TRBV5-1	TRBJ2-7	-	ASSLVQNTYEQY
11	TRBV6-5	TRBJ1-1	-	ASSYGKDTEAF
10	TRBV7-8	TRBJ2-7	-	ASSEIGREQY
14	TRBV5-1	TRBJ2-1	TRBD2	ASSLIAGRAWDEQF
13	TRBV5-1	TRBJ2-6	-	ASSLQSSGANVLT
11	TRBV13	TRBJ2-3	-	ASSARTVDTQY
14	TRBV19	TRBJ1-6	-	ASSPLRGATNSPLH
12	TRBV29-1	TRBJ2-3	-	SVVGARSTDTQY
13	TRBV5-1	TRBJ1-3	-	ASSLTDHSGNTIY
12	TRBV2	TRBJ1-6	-	ASLKGGVGSPLH
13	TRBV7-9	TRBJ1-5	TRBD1	ASSSGTGENQPQH
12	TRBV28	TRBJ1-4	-	ASSLADLNEKLF
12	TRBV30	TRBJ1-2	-	AWTHGAGFYGYT
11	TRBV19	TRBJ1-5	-	ASSSEGVQPQH
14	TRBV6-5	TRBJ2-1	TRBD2	ASSYYGLAGESEQF
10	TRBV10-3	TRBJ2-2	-	AIPGGTGELF
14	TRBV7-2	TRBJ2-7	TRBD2	ASSYGLAGTQGEQY
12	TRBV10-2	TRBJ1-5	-	ASSEFGYNQPQH
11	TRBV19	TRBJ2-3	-	ASEGGRTDTQY
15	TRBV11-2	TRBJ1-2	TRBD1	ASTAFSATRGPDGYT
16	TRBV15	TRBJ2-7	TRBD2	ATSSPLAGGPASYEQY
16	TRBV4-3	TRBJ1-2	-	ASSQDFGTDPGVYGYT
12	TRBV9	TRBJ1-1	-	ASSPPYPNTEAF
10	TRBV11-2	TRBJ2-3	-	ASSFEYYTQY
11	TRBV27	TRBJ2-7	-	AIGKGYRGEQY
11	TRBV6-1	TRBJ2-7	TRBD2	ASSRSGGYEQY